The TCR beta chain described here comes from a study of blood T cell repertoires in COVID-19 (dated by TCRdb to the early 2020s). About the investigation overall: Samples from collaborators originated in the United States, Italy and Spain and spanned both the acute and convalescent phases of COVID-19. The repertoires were made available in a free public database intended to serve as a resource for research on the immune response to SARS-CoV-2. Subjects who had been exposed to COVID-19, were actively infected with it, or had recovered from it provided the deeply sampled blood TCRbeta repertoires that made up the dataset. The samples were drawn from two sources: the first 160 participants of the ongoing ImmuneRACE study, and over 950 subjects contributed by 6 global collaborators. Nearly every sample came with metadata listing a de-identified subject ID, COVID-19 status, age in years and sex. The prospective study material was composed of cDNA or gDNA derived from T cells, B-cell-depleted T cells, or PBMCs. HLA class I and class II types, where available, came from metadata supplied by the sample provider rather than from assay-based typing.

Broader findings and caveats from the paper: The amount of clinical and demographic metadata varied by source and participant and was provided uncurated.

TCRbeta CDR3 regions were amplified from genomic DNA by means of the immunoSEQ Assay, a bias-controlled multiplex PCR. As for the original processing: The number of nucleated cells in each sample was estimated by amplification of reference gene primers within the assay. Sequence reads were collapsed and filtered to measure the absolute abundance of every unique TCRbeta CDR3 rearrangement. For each sample, productive Simpson clonality was calculated by taking the square root of Simpson's diversity index across productive rearrangements. TCRdb limited this immuneACCESS table to in-frame rearrangements with V and J called. A share of clones is missing; checked studies link under half to unresolved V genes, and the rest is unexplained. Clonal size and the V and J genes are those of that table, whereas D and trimming came from the DNA. The sample records 150,000 to 200,000 clones, more than 75% of which are singletons. The ten biggest clones cover around 12% of the sample.

On this clone: The antigen this receptor binds is unknown. No base quality information exists; no much larger clone differs at one position.

The CDR3 holds 16 amino acids from the cysteine to the phenylalanine. Kept here is only the CDR3 DNA, which spans 48 bases and is read in frame from base 1. Based on the germline V gene, the CDR1 and CDR2 sequences are KGHSH and LQKENI. V gives up 3 bases and J gives up 0 bases, and the segment between their germline ends measures 12 bases. At one collaborating source in Seattle, patients were enrolled during active infection and were followed longitudinally through the course of disease. Each collaborating institution followed its own protocols to collect whole blood in K2EDTA tubes. Collaborator samples were shipped for TCRbeta analysis as frozen whole blood, isolated PBMCs, or DNA extracted from either sample type.

The source is a woman between 70 and 85 years old with COVID-19, enrolled during active disease. Source material: peripheral blood. The chain is made from TRBV18 and TRBJ1-3; possibly the D gene is TRBD1, per 6 matching bases. The CDR3 here reads CASSPRTANSGNTIYF. The sequenced DNA: TGTGCCAGCTCACCGAGGACAGCAAACTCTGGAAACACCATATATTTT.